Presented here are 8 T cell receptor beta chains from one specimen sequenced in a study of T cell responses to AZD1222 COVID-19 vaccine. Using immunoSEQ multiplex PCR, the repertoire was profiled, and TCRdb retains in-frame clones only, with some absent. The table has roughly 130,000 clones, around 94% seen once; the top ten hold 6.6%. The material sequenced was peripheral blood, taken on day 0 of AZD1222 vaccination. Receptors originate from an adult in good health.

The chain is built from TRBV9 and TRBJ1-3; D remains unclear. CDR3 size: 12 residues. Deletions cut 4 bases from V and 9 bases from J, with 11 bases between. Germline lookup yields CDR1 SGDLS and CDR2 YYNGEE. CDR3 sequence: CASSSVTRTIYF. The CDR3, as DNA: TGTGCCAGCAGCTCAGTGACTCGCACCATATATTTT.

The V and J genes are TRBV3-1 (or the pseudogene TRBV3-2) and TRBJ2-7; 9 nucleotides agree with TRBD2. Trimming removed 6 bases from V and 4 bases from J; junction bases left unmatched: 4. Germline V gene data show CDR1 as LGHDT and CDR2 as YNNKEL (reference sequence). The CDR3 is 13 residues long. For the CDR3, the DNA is TGTGCCAGCAGGGGAGCGGGAGGATACGAGCAGTACTTC. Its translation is CASRGAGGYEQYF.

The DNA of the CDR3 is TGCACCAGCAGCCAAGACATAGACAGGGGGCGGGGTATAAGCAATCAGCCCCAGCATTTT. It translates to CTSSQDIDRGRGISNQPQHF. The chain links TRBV1 to TRBJ1-5; TRBD1 reflects the table's D call only, with no check against the DNA. TRBV1 is given as a pseudogene. This CDR3 has 20 residues.

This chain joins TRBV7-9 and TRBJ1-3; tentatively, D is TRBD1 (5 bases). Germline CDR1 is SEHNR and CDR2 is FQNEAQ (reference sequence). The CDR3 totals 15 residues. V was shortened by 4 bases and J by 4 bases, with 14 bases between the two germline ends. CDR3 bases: TGTGCCAGCAGCTCCCCGGGGGTCTCGGGAAACACCATATATTTT. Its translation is CASSSPGVSGNTIYF.

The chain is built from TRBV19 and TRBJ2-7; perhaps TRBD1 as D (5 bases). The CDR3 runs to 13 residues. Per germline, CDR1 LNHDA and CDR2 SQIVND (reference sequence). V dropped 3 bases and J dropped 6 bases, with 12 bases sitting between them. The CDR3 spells CASSMSGALEQYF. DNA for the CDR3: TGTGCCAGTAGTATGTCTGGGGCCCTCGAGCAGTACTTC.

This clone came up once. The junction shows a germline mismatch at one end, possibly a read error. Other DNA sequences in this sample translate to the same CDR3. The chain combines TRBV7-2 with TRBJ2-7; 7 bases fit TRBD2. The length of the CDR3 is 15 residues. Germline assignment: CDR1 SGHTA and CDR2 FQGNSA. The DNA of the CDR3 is TGCGCCAGCAGCCCGAGCGGGGTACGCTCCGGCGAGCAGTACTTC. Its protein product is CASSPSGVRSGEQYF.

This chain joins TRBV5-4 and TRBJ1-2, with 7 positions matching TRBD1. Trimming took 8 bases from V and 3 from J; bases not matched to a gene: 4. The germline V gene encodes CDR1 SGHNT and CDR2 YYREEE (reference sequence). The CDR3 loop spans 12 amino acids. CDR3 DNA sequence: TGTGCCAGTTGGGGACAGTACTATGGCTACACCTTC. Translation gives CASWGQYYGYTF. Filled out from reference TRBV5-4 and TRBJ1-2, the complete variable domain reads ETGVTQSPTHLIKTRGQQVTLRCSSQSGHNTVSWYQQALGQGPQFIFQYYREEENGRGNFPPRFSGLQFPNYSSELNVNALELDDSALYLCASWGQYYGYTFGSGTRLTVV.

The CDR3 DNA reads as TGTGCCAGCAGCTCCCCCAAATGGGGGGATTATAGCAATCAGCCCCAGCATTTT. It is translated as CASSSPKWGDYSNQPQHF. The chain is built from TRBV7-8 and TRBJ1-5, with D possibly being TRBD1 (5 bases). Trimming removed 4 bases at V and 0 bases at J, with 19 bases between. CDR1 is SGHVS and CDR2 is FQNEAQ in the germline V gene. The CDR3 has 18 amino acids.